This T cell receptor beta chain was recovered during a study of T cells in women clearing cervical HPV infection. Study-level information: Controls gave blood once infection was undetectable; cases at lesion identification.

In germline, CDR1 is LGHNA, CDR2 YNFKEQ. The CDR3 covers 16 residues. On this clone: Sequence at one end of the junction differs from germline and may be a read error. The read finishes 3 residues shy of the CDR3 end, and the germline J gene is used to complete it.

TCRdb keeps only in-frame clones here, not all; method: immunoSEQ multiplex PCR. The sample has roughly 30,000 clones. The V gene is TRBV4-2, the J gene TRBJ2-3, with 7 bases aligning to TRBD2. This receptor was taken from a woman between 18 and 69 years old with a cervical HPV16 infection that either progressed to CIN3+ or cleared (not recorded which). Sequencing was done on a sample of blood buffy coat. Here the CDR3 reads CASSHGGSGAGDTQYF. The covered CDR3 bases are TGCGCCAGCAGCCATGGAGGTAGCGGAGCGGGGGATACG.